The 4 T cell receptor beta chains in this list originate from one sample, sequenced in a study of beta chain features in type 1 diabetes. TCRB transcripts that were expressed got sequenced, as all of the isolated RNA had been reverse transcribed. Libraries were prepared by immunoSEQ multiplex PCR; TCRdb keeps only in-frame clonotypes and omits some of them. This sample has 65,000 to 100,000 clones; roughly 30% occur once, and the top ten carry 0.4% to 0.55%. The sequenced sample was stem cell memory CD4+ T cells from blood. All receptors come from a woman under 30 in good health.

The chain joins TRBV5-1 to TRBJ2-4, with a possible D match to TRBD2 (6 bases). Germline V CDR1 and CDR2: SGHRS, YFSETQ. V lost 0 bases and J 2 bases, leaving 12 bases between the germline ends. This CDR3 contains 16 residues. The CDR3: CASSLERGGTKNIQYF. In nucleotides, the CDR3 is TGCGCCAGCAGCTTGGAGAGGGGCGGGACCAAAAACATTCAGTACTTC.

This clone appeared once. J is TRBJ2-3 and V is TRBV27; 12 bases fit TRBD2. J was trimmed by 3 bases and V by 6 bases; bases with no gene match: 4. Germline V CDR1 and CDR2: MNHEY, SMNVEV (reference sequence). This CDR3 spans 15 amino acids. The CDR3 protein is CASRRGLAGTDTQYF. The CDR3 DNA is TGTGCCAGCAGGAGAGGACTAGCGGGGACAGATACGCAGTATTTT.

The V call is TRBV2, the J call TRBJ2-7, with D perhaps TRBD2 (5 bases). CDR1 SNHLY and CDR2 FYNNEI come from the germline V gene. The CDR3 extends over 15 amino acids. Deletions cut 0 bases from V and 7 bases from J, with 16 bases between. CDR3 loop: CASSEAGASLSEQYF. For the CDR3, the DNA is TGTGCCAGCAGTGAAGCGGGAGCTTCCCTATCTGAGCAGTACTTC.

The CDR3 sequence: CASSLGQRRGNEQFF. The CDR3 DNA is TGTGCCAGCAGCCTAGGACAGCGCCGGGGTAATGAGCAGTTCTTC. The rearrangement links TRBV5-8 to TRBJ2-1, with D perhaps matching TRBD1 (6 bases). CDR1 and CDR2 from the germline V gene are SGHTS and YDEGEE. The ends were cut back, 4 bases at V and 7 bases at J, with 18 bases in the middle. CDR3 length equals 15 residues.